A single sample is the source of the 7 T cell receptor beta chains below, sequenced in a study of T cells after yellow fever vaccination. TCRdb redid the calling of the 5' RACE reads with MiXCR, one entry per CDR3 protein. The sample has a few hundred thousand distinct CDR3 sequences, 8.7% seen once. This specimen was PBMCs, taken on the day of the first yellow fever vaccination. Receptor source: a young man who received the YFV17D yellow fever vaccine.

This clonotype was counted only a few times. The chain joins TRBV10-3 to TRBJ2-7; 9 bases agree with TRBD1. The V gene end was trimmed by 6 bases and the J gene end by 5 bases; junction bases not matched to a gene: 8. The germline V gene has CDR1 ENHRY and CDR2 SYGVKD. This CDR3 has 14 residues. CDR3 in amino acids: CAIRPGQGINEQYF. The CDR3 DNA reads as TGTGCCATCAGACCGGGACAGGGTATCAACGAGCAGTACTTC.

As to this clonotype: An end of the junction does not agree with germline; a read error may underlie this. The chain employs TRBV7-2 and TRBJ2-7, with 10 bases that match TRBD2. This CDR3 region has 14 residues. Germline V gene lookup returns CDR1 SGHTA and CDR2 FQGNSA. The CDR3 here is CASSVAGGSYEQYF. The CDR3 DNA is TGTGCCAGCAGCGTAGCGGGGGGATCCTACGAGCAGTACTTC.

This clonotype was seen at least ten times. The CDR3 coding sequence is TGTGCCAGCAGCCAAGTCGGCCAGGGGAACATTCAGTACTTC. Protein product: CASSQVGQGNIQYF. The chain uses TRBV4-2 and TRBJ2-4; TRBD1 might be the D (6 bases). CDR3 size: 14 residues. Trimming took 1 base from V and 7 from J, leaving 11 bases between them. Germline lookup yields CDR1 LGHNA and CDR2 YNFKEQ.

This clonotype has just a few counts. The rearrangement links TRBV4-3 to TRBJ2-5; the match to TRBD1 covers 9 bases. The CDR3 extends over 15 amino acids. Germline V CDR1 and CDR2: LGHNA, YSLEER. V was pared by 3 bases and J by 5 bases, with 7 bases of the junction left unmatched. This CDR3 is CASSHLGQGYETQYF. Here the CDR3 DNA reads TGCGCCAGCAGCCACCTAGGACAGGGGTACGAGACCCAGTACTTC.

This clonotype was counted only a few times. This chain connects TRBV9 to TRBJ1-2; 12 bases align to TRBD1. V lost 7 bases to trimming and J lost 6 bases; unmatched junction nucleotides: 7. In germline, CDR1 is SGDLS, CDR2 YYNGEE. This CDR3 has 14 amino acids. Here the CDR3 reads CASHRGTGGNGYTF. In DNA, the CDR3 is TGTGCCAGCCATCGTGGGACAGGGGGCAATGGCTACACCTTC.

V usage is TRBV5-6 and J usage is TRBJ1-5; no firm D call. Trimming pared 0 bases from V and 2 bases from J, leaving 9 bases between. CDR3 length: 15 amino acids. Per germline, CDR1 SGHDT and CDR2 YYEEEE. CDR3 amino acids: CASSLGVAGNQPQHF. The CDR3 bases are TGTGCCAGCAGCTTGGGGGTAGCGGGCAATCAGCCCCAGCATTTT.

The table lists this clonotype with a few counts. This chain joins TRBV7-8 and TRBJ2-3; D gene unclear. The CDR3 spans 16 residues. The V gene's germline CDR1 is SGHVS and CDR2 FQNEAQ. V was trimmed by 5 bases and J by 0 bases, leaving 15 bases between them. Here the CDR3 reads CASSPRLQTSTDTQYF. Written as DNA, the CDR3 is TGTGCCAGCAGCCCCCGACTGCAGACTAGCACAGATACGCAGTATTTT.